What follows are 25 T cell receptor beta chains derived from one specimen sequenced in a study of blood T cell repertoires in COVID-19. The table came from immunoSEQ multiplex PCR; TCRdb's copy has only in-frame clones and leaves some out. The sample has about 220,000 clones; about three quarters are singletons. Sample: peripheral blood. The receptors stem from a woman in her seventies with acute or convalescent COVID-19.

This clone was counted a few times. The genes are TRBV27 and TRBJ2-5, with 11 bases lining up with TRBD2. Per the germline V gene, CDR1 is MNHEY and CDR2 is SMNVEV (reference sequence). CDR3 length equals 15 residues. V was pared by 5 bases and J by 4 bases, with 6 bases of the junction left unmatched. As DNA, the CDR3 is TGTGCCAGCAGTCCCTCGACTAGCGGGGCAGAGACCCAGTACTTC. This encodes CASSPSTSGAETQYF.

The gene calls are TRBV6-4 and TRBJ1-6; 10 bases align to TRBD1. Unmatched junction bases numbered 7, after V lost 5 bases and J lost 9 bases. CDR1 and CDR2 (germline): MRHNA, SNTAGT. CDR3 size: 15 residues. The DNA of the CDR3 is TGTGCCAGCAGTCCTATGGGGACAGGGGTTTCACCCCTCCACTTT. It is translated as CASSPMGTGVSPLHF.

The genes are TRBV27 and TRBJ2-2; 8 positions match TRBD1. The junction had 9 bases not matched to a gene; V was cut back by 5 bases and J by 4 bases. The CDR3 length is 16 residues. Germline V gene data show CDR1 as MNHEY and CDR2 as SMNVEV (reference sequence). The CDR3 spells CASSQQGGIGTGELFF. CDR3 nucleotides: TGTGCCAGCAGTCAACAGGGGGGCATCGGCACCGGGGAGCTGTTTTTT.

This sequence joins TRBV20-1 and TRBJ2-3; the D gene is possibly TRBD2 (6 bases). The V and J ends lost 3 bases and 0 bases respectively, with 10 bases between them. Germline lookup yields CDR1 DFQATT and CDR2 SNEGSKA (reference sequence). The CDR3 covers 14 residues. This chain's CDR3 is CSASLSGSTDTQYF. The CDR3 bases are TGCAGTGCTAGTCTGAGCGGGAGCACAGATACGCAGTATTTT.

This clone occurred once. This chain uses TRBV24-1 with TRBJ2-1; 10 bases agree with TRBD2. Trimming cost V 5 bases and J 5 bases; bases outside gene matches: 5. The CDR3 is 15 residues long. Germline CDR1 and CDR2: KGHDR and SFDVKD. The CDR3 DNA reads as TGTGCCACCAGTGTAGGAACTAGCGGGGACAATGAGCAGTTCTTC. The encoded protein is CATSVGTSGDNEQFF.

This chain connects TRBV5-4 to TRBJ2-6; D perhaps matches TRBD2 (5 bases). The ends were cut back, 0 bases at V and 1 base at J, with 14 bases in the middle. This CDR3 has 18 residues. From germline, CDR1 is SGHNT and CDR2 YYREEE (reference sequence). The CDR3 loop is CASSLARTGRSGANVLTF. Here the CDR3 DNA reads TGTGCCAGCAGCTTGGCAAGGACTGGTAGATCTGGGGCCAACGTCCTGACTTTC.

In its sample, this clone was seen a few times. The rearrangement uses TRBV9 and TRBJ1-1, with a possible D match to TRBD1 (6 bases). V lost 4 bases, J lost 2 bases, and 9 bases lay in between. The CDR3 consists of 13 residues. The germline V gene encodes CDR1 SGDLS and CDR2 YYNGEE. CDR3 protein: CASSRDTNTEAFF. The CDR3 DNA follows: TGTGCCAGCAGCCGGGACACAAACACTGAAGCTTTCTTT.

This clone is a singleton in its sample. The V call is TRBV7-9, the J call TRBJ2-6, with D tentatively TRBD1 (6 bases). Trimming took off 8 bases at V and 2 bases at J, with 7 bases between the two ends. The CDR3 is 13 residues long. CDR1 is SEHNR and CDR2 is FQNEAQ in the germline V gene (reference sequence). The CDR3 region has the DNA TGTGCCAGCCCAGGGGCTGGGGCCAACGTCCTGACTTTC. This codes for CASPGAGANVLTF.

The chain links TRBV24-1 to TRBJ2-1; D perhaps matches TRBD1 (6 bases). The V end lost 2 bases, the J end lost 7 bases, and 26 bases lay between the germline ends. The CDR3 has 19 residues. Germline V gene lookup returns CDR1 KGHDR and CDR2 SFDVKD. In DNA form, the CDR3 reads TGTGCCACCAGTGATTCGCCGGGCGACAGGAGAAAATCGAAGAATGAGCAGTTCTTC. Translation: CATSDSPGDRRKSKNEQFF.

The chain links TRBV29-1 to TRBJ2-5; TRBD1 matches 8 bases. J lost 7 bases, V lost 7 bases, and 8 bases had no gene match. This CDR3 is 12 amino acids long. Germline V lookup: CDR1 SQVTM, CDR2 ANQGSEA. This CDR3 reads CSAGQGTATQYF. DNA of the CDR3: TGCAGCGCTGGACAGGGAACGGCGACCCAGTACTTC. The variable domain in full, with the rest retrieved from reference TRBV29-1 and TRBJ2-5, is SAVISQKPSRDICQRGTSLTIQCQVDSQVTMMFWYRQQPGQSLTLIATANQGSEATYESGFVIDKFPISRPNLTFSTLTVSNMSPEDSSIYLCSAGQGTATQYFGPGTRLLVL.

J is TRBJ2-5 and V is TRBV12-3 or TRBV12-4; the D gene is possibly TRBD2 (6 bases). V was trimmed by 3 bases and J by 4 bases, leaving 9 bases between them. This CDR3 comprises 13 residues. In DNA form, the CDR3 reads TGTGCCAGCAGTTTGGGGCGGGGAGAGACCCAGTACTTC. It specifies CASSLGRGETQYF.

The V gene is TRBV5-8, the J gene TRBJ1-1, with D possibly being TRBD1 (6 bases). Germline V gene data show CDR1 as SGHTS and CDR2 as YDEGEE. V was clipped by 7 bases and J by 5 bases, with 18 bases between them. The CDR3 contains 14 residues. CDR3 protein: CASGGHPSRTEAFF. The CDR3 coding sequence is TGTGCCAGCGGGGGACATCCGTCGAGGACTGAAGCTTTCTTT. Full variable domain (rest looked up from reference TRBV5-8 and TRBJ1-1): EAGVTQSPTHLIKTRGQQATLRCSPISGHTSVYWYQQALGLGLQFLLWYDEGEERNRGNFPPRFSGRQFPNYSSELNVNALELEDSALYLCASGGHPSRTEAFFGQGTRLTVV.

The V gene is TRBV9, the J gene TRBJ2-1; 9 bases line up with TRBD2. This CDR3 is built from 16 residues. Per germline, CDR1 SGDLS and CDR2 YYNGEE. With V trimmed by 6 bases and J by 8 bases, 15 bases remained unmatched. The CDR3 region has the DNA TGTGCCAGCACACAACTCGGGCGGGGGGGCCTTGATGAGCAGTTCTTC. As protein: CASTQLGRGGLDEQFF.

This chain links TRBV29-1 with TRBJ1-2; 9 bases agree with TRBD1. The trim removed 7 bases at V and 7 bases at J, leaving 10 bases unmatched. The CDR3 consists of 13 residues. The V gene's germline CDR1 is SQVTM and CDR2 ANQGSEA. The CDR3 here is CSGGTQGAGGYTF. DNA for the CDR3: TGCAGCGGGGGAACACAGGGGGCAGGTGGCTACACCTTC.

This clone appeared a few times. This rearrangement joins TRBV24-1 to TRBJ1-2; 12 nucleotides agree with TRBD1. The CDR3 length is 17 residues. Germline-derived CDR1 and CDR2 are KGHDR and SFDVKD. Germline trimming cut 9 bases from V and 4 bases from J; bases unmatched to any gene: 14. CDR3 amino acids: CATARGTGGPDGYGYTF. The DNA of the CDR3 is TGTGCCACCGCGCGCGGGACAGGGGGCCCCGACGGCTATGGCTACACCTTC.

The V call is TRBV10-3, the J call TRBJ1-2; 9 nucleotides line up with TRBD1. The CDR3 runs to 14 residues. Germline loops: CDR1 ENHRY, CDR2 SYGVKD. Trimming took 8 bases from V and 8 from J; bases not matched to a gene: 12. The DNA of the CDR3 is TGTGCCATCGAATTTGCGGGACAGGGTGGCGGCTACACCTTC. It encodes CAIEFAGQGGGYTF.

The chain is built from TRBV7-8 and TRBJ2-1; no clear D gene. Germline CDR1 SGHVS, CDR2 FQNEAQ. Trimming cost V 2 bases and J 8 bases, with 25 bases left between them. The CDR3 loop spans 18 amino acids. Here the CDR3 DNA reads TGTGCCAGCAGCTTATATTCCCGGCGGAGATCTCCCCCCCATGAGCAGTTCTTC. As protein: CASSLYSRRRSPPHEQFF.

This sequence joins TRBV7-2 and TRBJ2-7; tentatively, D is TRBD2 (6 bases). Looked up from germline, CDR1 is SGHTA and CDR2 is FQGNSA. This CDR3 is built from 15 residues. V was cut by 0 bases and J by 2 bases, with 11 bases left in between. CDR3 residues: CASSLAREVAYEQYF. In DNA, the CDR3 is TGTGCCAGCAGCTTAGCCAGGGAGGTAGCCTACGAGCAGTACTTC.

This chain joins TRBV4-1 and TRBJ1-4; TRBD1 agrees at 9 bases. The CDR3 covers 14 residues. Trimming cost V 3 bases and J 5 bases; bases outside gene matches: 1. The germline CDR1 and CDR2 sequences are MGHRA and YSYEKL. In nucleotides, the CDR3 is TGCGCCAGCAGCCAGGGACAGGGAAATGAAAAACTGTTTTTT. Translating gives CASSQGQGNEKLFF.

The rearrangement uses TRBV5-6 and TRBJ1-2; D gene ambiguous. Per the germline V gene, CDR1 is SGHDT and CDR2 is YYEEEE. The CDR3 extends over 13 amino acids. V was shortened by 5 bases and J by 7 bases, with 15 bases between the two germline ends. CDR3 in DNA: TGTGCCAGCAGACCCGGGGTGATTGGTGGCTACACCTTC. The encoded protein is CASRPGVIGGYTF.

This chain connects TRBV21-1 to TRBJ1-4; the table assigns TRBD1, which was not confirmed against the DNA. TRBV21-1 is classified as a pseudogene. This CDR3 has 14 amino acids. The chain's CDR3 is CARKQTGVREKLFF. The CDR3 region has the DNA TGTGCCAGGAAGCAGACAGGGGTACGGGAAAAACTGTTTTTT.

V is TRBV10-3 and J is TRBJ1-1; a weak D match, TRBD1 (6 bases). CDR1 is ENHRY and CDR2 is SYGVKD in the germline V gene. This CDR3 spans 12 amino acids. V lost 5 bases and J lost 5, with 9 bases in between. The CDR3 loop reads CAISIQGTEAFF. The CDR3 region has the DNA TGTGCCATCAGTATACAGGGAACTGAAGCTTTCTTT.

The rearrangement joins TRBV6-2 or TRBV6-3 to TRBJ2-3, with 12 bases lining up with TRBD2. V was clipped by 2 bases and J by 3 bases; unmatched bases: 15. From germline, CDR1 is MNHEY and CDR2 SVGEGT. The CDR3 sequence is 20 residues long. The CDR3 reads CASSYPGASGGATWTDTQYF. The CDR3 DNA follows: TGTGCCAGCAGTTACCCTGGGGCTAGCGGGGGGGCGACTTGGACAGATACGCAGTATTTT.

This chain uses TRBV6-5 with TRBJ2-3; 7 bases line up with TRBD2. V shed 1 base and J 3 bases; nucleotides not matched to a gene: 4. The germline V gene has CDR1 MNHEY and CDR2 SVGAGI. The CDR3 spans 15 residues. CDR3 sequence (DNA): TGTGCCAGCAGTTACTACGGGGGGTCGACAGATACGCAGTATTTT. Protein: CASSYYGGSTDTQYF.

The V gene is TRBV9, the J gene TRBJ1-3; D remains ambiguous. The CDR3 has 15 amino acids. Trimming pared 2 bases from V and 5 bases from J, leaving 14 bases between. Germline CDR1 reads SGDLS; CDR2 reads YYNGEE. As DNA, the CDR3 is TGTGCCAGCAGCGTCTCCGTGGGAGGCAGAAACACCATATATTTT. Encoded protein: CASSVSVGGRNTIYF.